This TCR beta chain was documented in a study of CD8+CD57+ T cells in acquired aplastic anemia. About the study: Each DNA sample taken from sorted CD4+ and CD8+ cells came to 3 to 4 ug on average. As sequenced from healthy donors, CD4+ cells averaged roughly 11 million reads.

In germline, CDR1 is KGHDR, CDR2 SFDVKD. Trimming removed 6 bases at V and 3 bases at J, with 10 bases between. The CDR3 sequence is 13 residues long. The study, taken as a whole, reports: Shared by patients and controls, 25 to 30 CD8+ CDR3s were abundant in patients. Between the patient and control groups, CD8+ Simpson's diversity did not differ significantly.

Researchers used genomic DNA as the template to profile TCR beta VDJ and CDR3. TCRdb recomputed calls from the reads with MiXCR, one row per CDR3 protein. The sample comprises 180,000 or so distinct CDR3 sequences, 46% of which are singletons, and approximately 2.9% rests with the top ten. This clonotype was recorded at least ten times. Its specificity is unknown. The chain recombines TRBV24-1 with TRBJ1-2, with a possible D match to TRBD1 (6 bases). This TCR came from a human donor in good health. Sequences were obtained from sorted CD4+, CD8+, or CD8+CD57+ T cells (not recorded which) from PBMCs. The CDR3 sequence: CATSFGQYYGYTF. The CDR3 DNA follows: TGTGCCACCAGTTTCGGACAGTACTATGGCTACACCTTC.